A single sample is the source of the 22 T cell receptor beta chains below, sequenced in a study of blood T cell repertoires in COVID-19. Assay: immunoSEQ multiplex PCR; the TCRdb copy retains only in-frame clones and omits some. The sample includes some 69,000 clones, over 70% of them seen just once. Input material: peripheral blood. These receptor sequences come from a man older than 75 with active or convalescent COVID-19.

The chain employs TRBV27 and TRBJ2-7; 10 bases align to TRBD1. The V and J ends lost 5 bases and 5 bases, in that order; junction bases with no gene match: 6. Germline V gene data show CDR1 as MNHEY and CDR2 as SMNVEV (reference sequence). The CDR3 contains 14 residues. The CDR3 spells CASSPGTGADEQYF. The CDR3 nucleotides read TGTGCCAGCAGTCCCGGGACAGGGGCCGACGAGCAGTACTTC.

The chain combines TRBV7-6 with TRBJ2-7; 7 bases fit TRBD1. V lost 4 bases, J lost 1 base, and 7 bases stayed unmatched. The germline V gene has CDR1 SGHVS and CDR2 FNYEAQ. The CDR3 length is 15 residues. CDR3: CASSSGTAPSYEQYF. In nucleotides, the CDR3 is TGTGCCAGCAGCTCCGGGACAGCCCCATCCTACGAGCAGTACTTC.

The gene calls are TRBV11-2 and TRBJ2-1; D perhaps matches TRBD2 (5 bases). With 6 bases removed from V and 3 bases from J, the gap between germline ends came to 12 bases. The CDR3 length is 14 residues. CDR1 and CDR2 from the germline V gene are SGHAT and FQNNGV. This CDR3 reads CASRTDLLYNEQFF. CDR3 bases: TGTGCCAGCAGAACGGACTTGCTCTACAATGAGCAGTTCTTC. Together with reference TRBV11-2 and TRBJ2-1, the CDR3 gives the full variable domain: EAGVAQSPRYKIIEKRQSVAFWCNPISGHATLYWYQQILGQGPKLLIQFQNNGVVDDSQLPKDRFSAERLKGVDSTLKIQPAKLEDSAVYLCASRTDLLYNEQFFGPGTRLTVL.

The V call is TRBV10-3, the J call TRBJ1-6; D is undetermined. The CDR3 spans 15 residues. Per the germline V gene, CDR1 is ENHRY and CDR2 is SYGVKD. V was cut by 3 bases and J by 7 bases, with 13 bases left in between. Here the CDR3 reads CAISDRRELNSPLHF. CDR3 nucleotide sequence: TGTGCCATCAGTGACCGCCGTGAACTAAATTCACCCCTCCACTTT.

This clone was counted once. The V and J genes are TRBV11-2 and TRBJ2-5, with 10 nucleotides matching TRBD1. Germline CDR1 reads SGHAT; CDR2 reads FQNNGV. This CDR3 contains 14 residues. Trimming at V came to 5 bases and at J to 4 bases, leaving 4 bases not matched to a gene. Here the CDR3 DNA reads TGTGCCAGCAGCCAGGGACAGGGGCGAGAGACCCAGTACTTC. As protein: CASSQGQGRETQYF.

This chain links TRBV6-2 or TRBV6-3 with TRBJ2-1; 13 bases agree with TRBD2. The CDR3 length is 16 residues. The V gene's germline CDR1 is MNHEY and CDR2 SVGEGT. J was trimmed by 8 bases and V by 5 bases; bases with no gene match: 9. DNA for the CDR3: TGTGCCAGCAGTAAATCACTAGCGGGAGGGGGGGATGAGCAGTTCTTC. Translating gives CASSKSLAGGGDEQFF.

The rearrangement links TRBV6-5 to TRBJ1-1; D call uncertain. Trimming took 0 bases from V and 4 from J, leaving 15 bases between them. The germline V gene encodes CDR1 MNHEY and CDR2 SVGAGI. The CDR3 has 16 residues. The DNA for the CDR3 is TGTGCCAGCAGTTACTCAAGTCCGCCCGGAGGCACTGAAGCTTTCTTT. This encodes CASSYSSPPGGTEAFF.

This clone was seen more than once but under ten times. Here the CDR3 DNA reads TGCGCCAGCAGCCAAGGAGGACTAGCGGGCATCAATGAGCAGTTCTTC. As protein: CASSQGGLAGINEQFF. This chain joins TRBV4-3 and TRBJ2-1; 11 bases line up with TRBD2. Germline CDR1 reads LGHNA; CDR2 reads YSLEER. With V trimmed by 1 base and J by 6 bases, 5 bases remained unmatched. This CDR3 spans 16 amino acids.

V and J are TRBV3-1 (or the pseudogene TRBV3-2) and TRBJ2-2, with a possible D match to TRBD2 (5 bases). V shed 0 bases and J shed 5 bases, with 13 bases lying between them. The CDR3 loop spans 16 amino acids. Looked up from germline, CDR1 is LGHDT and CDR2 is YNNKEL (reference sequence). The CDR3 region has the DNA TGTGCCAGCAGCCAAGATCCCAGGAGGTGGACCGGGGAGCTGTTTTTT. Translating gives CASSQDPRRWTGELFF.

CDR3 region: CASRPGQRNEKLFF. For the CDR3, the DNA is TGTGCCAGCCGCCCGGGACAGCGCAACGAAAAACTGTTTTTT. The rearrangement joins TRBV7-8 to TRBJ1-4; 7 bases line up with TRBD1. Losses at the gene ends were 8 bases for V and 8 bases for J; bases not matched to a gene: 11. The length of the CDR3 is 14 residues. Germline V gives CDR1 SGHVS, CDR2 FQNEAQ.

J is TRBJ1-1 and V is TRBV2, with 8 bases that match TRBD1. The germline V gene has CDR1 SNHLY and CDR2 FYNNEI. The V segment lost 8 bases and the J segment 1 base; nucleotides outside the gene matches: 12. CDR3 size: 16 residues. CDR3 protein: CASQYSRTGWNTEAFF. CDR3 bases: TGTGCCAGCCAGTACTCCCGGACAGGGTGGAACACTGAAGCTTTCTTT. The entire variable domain, with the rest obtained from reference TRBV2 and TRBJ1-1, is as follows: EPEVTQTPSHQVTQMGQEVILRCVPISNHLYFYWYRQILGQKVEFLVSFYNNEISEKSEIFDDQFSVERPDGSNFTLKIRSTKLEDSAMYFCASQYSRTGWNTEAFFGQGTRLTVV.

The chain combines TRBV27 with TRBJ2-7, with TRBD2 matching over 8 bases. CDR1 MNHEY and CDR2 SMNVEV come from the germline V gene (reference sequence). V lost 1 base, J lost 0 bases, and 8 bases stayed unmatched. The CDR3 has 17 residues. This chain's CDR3 is CASSLLSGGGSSYEQYF. The CDR3 DNA sequence: TGTGCCAGCAGTTTATTATCCGGCGGGGGGAGCTCCTACGAGCAGTACTTC.

The chain has TRBV7-2 and TRBJ1-1; D uncertain. CDR3 size: 13 residues. Trimming left V 6 bases short and J 1 base short, with 9 bases between. In germline, CDR1 is SGHTA, CDR2 FQGNSA. The CDR3 loop reads CASSRRQNTEAFF. As DNA, the CDR3 is TGTGCCAGCAGTCGGCGACAGAACACTGAAGCTTTCTTT.

The chain employs TRBV5-4 and TRBJ2-5, with D perhaps TRBD1 (5 bases). The germline V gene has CDR1 SGHNT and CDR2 YYREEE (reference sequence). The V end lost 3 bases, the J end lost 1 base, and 7 bases lay between the germline ends. The CDR3 spans 13 residues. In DNA, the CDR3 is TGTGCCAGCAGCTGGGGCTTCCAAGAGACCCAGTACTTC. Translated, it gives CASSWGFQETQYF. The whole variable domain, remainder taken from reference TRBV5-4 and TRBJ2-5, is ETGVTQSPTHLIKTRGQQVTLRCSSQSGHNTVSWYQQALGQGPQFIFQYYREEENGRGNFPPRFSGLQFPNYSSELNVNALELDDSALYLCASSWGFQETQYFGPGTRLLVL.

The chain combines TRBV4-3 with TRBJ2-1, with 8 bases fitting TRBD2. This CDR3 contains 18 residues. Trimming took 1 base from V and 7 from J; bases not matched to a gene: 15. CDR1 is LGHNA and CDR2 is YSLEER in the germline V gene. CDR3 nucleotide sequence: TGCGCCAGCAGCCAAGCCCTCCCGGGCAGCGGGAGATCTAATGAGCAGTTCTTC. This codes for CASSQALPGSGRSNEQFF.

This rearrangement joins TRBV11-3 to TRBJ2-5; maybe TRBD2 (5 bases). V was pared by 3 bases and J by 1 base, with 12 bases between. The germline gives CDR1 SGHNT, CDR2 YENEEA. The CDR3 consists of 15 residues. The CDR3 DNA is TGTGCCAGCAGCTTCTGGGAGTCCCCCCAAGAGACCCAGTACTTC. Translating it yields CASSFWESPQETQYF.

The rearrangement joins TRBV25-1 to TRBJ1-6, with D tentatively TRBD1 (5 bases). The germline V and J ends were trimmed by 2 bases and 4 bases, with 12 bases remaining between them. The germline V gene encodes CDR1 MGHDK and CDR2 SYGVNS. This CDR3 has 16 residues. This chain's CDR3 is CASSEGGAGYNSPLHF. The CDR3 DNA reads as TGTGCCAGCAGTGAAGGAGGGGCGGGATATAATTCACCCCTCCACTTT.

With respect to this clone: One junction end disagrees with the germline gene, perhaps due to a read error. The chain combines TRBV29-1 with TRBJ2-1, with 8 bases aligning to TRBD2. Germline assignment: CDR1 SQVTM and CDR2 ANQGSEA. The CDR3 consists of 12 residues. The CDR3 sequence is CSVEAGAREQFF. CDR3 bases: TGCAGCGTCGAAGCGGGAGCTCGGGAGCAGTTCTTC.

The chain has TRBV4-1 and TRBJ2-1; tentative D call: TRBD2 (7 bases). Looked up from germline, CDR1 is MGHRA and CDR2 is YSYEKL. V lost 4 bases to trimming and J lost 8 bases, with 9 bases between them. This CDR3 is 12 amino acids long. CDR3 in DNA: TGCGCCAGCAGCCCGGGGGGCTATGAGCAGTTCTTC. Its protein product is CASSPGGYEQFF.

The gene calls are TRBV18 and TRBJ1-2, with 12 bases matching TRBD1. V lost 1 base and J lost 5; bases outside the gene matches: 8. The germline V gene has CDR1 KGHSH and CDR2 LQKENI. This CDR3 has 17 residues. As DNA, the CDR3 is TGTGCCAGCTCACCACTCCGGGACAGGGGGCTTACGTATGGCTACACCTTC. Its translation is CASSPLRDRGLTYGYTF.

This sequence joins TRBV6-5 and TRBJ1-5, with 7 bases identical to TRBD1. The CDR3 runs to 15 residues. CDR1 MNHEY and CDR2 SVGAGI come from the germline V gene. V was pared by 6 bases and J by 3 bases, with 8 bases of the junction left unmatched. Written as DNA, the CDR3 is TGTGCCAGCAGGCCAGGACAGGTGACCAATCAGCCCCAGCATTTT. As protein: CASRPGQVTNQPQHF.

This clone appeared a few times. The CDR3 region is CASLQGISNQPQHF. The CDR3 DNA follows: TGTGCCAGCCTACAGGGGATAAGCAATCAGCCCCAGCATTTT. The V gene is TRBV6-5, the J gene TRBJ1-5; 7 bases are shared with TRBD1. This CDR3 is 14 amino acids long. CDR1 is MNHEY, CDR2 SVGAGI, per germline. J was trimmed by 1 base and V by 8 bases; bases with no gene match: 5.